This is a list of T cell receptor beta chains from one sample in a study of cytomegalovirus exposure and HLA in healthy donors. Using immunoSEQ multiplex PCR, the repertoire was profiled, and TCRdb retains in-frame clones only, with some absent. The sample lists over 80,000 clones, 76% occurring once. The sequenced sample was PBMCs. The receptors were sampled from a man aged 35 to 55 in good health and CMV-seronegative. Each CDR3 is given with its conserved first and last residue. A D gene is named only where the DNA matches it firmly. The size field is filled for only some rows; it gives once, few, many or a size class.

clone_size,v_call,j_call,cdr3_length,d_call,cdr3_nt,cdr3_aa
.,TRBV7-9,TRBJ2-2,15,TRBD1,TGTTCCAGCAGCTTAGGACAGGTCAACACCGGGGAGCTGTTTTTT,CSSSLGQVNTGELFF
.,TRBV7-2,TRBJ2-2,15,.,TGTGCCAGCAGCTTAGTGTCAGGGAACACCGGGGAGCTGTTTTTT,CASSLVSGNTGELFF
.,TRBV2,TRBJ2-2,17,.,TGTGCCAGCAGTGAAACCTATCAAGGGGTTGGCAACGGGGAGCTGTTTTTT,CASSETYQGVGNGELFF
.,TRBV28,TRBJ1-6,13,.,TGTGCCAGCAGTTTTAGGGACAAACGACCCCTCCACTTT,CASSFRDKRPLHF
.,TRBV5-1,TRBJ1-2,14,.,TGCGCCAGCAGCTTGGCGCAGGGCCTATATGGCTACACCTTC,CASSLAQGLYGYTF
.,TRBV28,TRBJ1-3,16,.,TGTGCCAGCCTATCCGGGGGGCCTCTCTCTGGAAACACCATATATTTT,CASLSGGPLSGNTIYF
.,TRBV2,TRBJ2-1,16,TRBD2,TGTGCCAGCAGTAGCCTAGCGGGGAACTCCTACAATGAGCAGTTCTTC,CASSSLAGNSYNEQFF
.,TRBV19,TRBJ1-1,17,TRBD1,TGTGCCAGTAGTTTCAGATGGACAGGGCCGCTGAACACTGAAGCTTTCTTT,CASSFRWTGPLNTEAFF
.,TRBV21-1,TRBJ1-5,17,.,TGTGCCAGCAGCCCAGTTTCGGGGGTCTATAGCAATCAGCCCCAGCATTTT,CASSPVSGVYSNQPQHF
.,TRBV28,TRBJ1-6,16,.,TGTGCCAGCAGTTCGCCGGGGAGCTCCTATAATTCACCCCTCCACTTT,CASSSPGSSYNSPLHF
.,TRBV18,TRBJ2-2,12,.,TGTGCCAGCTCACCACGGCAAGGGGAGCTGTTTTTT,CASSPRQGELFF
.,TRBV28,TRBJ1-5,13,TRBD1,TGTGCCAGCCAATACAGGGGGCAACAGCCCCAGCATTTT,CASQYRGQQPQHF
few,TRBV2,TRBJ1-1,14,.,TGTGCCACCCCCCAGGAGGGCTCCTACACTGAAGCTTTCTTT,CATPQEGSYTEAFF
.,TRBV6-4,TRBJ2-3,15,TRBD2,TGTGCCAGCGCCCTCGGGGGGACTAGCACAGATACGCAGTATTTT,CASALGGTSTDTQYF
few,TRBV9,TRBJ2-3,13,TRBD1,TGTGCCAGCGGGACAGGGGGCACAGATACGCAGTATTTT,CASGTGGTDTQYF
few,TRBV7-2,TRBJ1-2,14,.,TGTGCCAGCAGCTCAGTTGAAGGGGTGAGTGGCTACACCTTC,CASSSVEGVSGYTF
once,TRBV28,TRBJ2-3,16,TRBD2,TGTGCCAGCAGTTTATCTAGCGGGGGGGCGGCAGATACGCAGTATTTT,CASSLSSGGAADTQYF
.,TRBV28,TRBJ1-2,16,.,TGTGCCAGCTATTTGGCGGGGGATGCGAGGTCCTATGGCTACACCTTC,CASYLAGDARSYGYTF
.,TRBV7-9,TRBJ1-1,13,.,TGTTCCAGCAGCTTAGTAGGGGGCACTGAAGCTTTCTTT,CSSSLVGGTEAFF
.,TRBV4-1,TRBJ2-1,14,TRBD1,TGCGCCAGCAGCCGGGACAGGGTCATCAATGAGCAGTTCTTC,CASSRDRVINEQFF
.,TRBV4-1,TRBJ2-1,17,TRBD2,TGCGCCAGCAGCCAGCCGACTAGCGGGAATAGGTACAATGAGCAGTTCTTC,CASSQPTSGNRYNEQFF
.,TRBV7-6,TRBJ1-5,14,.,TGTGCCAGCAGCTTAGACCCGGGTAATCAGCCCCAGCATTTT,CASSLDPGNQPQHF
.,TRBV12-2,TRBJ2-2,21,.,TGTGCAAGTCGCTTAGTCGTTCCCCGCCTGACAGGGGGCGTCCACACCGGGGAGCTGTTTTTT,CASRLVVPRLTGGVHTGELFF
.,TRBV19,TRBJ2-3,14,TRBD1,TGTGCCAGTAGGGACAGGGGTCGGACAGATACGCAGTATTTT,CASRDRGRTDTQYF
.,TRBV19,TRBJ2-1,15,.,TGTGCCAGTAGTATCCCACAGGGAAACTACAATGAGCAGTTCTTC,CASSIPQGNYNEQFF
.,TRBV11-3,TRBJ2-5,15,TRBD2,TGTGCCAGCAGCTTAGCCAGCGGGGGACAAGAGACCCAGTACTTC,CASSLASGGQETQYF
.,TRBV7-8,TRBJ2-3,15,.,TGTGCCAGCAGCTTAGTGCGCGAAAGGGGAGATACGCAGTATTTT,CASSLVRERGDTQYF
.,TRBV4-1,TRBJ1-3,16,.,TGCGCCAGCAGCCAGGGATCTGTCGGGGTTGGAAACACCATATATTTT,CASSQGSVGVGNTIYF
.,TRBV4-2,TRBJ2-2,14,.,TGTGCCAGCAGCCAGAGGGATAACACCGGGGAGCTGTTTTTT,CASSQRDNTGELFF
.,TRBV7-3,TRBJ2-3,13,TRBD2,TGTGCCAGCAGCCAACTAGCGACAGATACGCAGTATTTT,CASSQLATDTQYF
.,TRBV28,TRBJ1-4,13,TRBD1,TGTGCCAGCAGTTTTGAGGGGGCGAGGAAACTGTTTTTT,CASSFEGARKLFF
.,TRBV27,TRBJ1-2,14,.,TGTGCCAGCAGTTTATTGGCCACCACCTGGGGCTACACCTTC,CASSLLATTWGYTF
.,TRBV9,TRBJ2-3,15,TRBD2,TGTGCCAGCAGCGTAATAGCGGGAACCACAGATACGCAGTATTTT,CASSVIAGTTDTQYF
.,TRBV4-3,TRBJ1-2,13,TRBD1,TGCGCCAGCAGCCACAGACAGGGCGGCGGCTACACCTTC,CASSHRQGGGYTF
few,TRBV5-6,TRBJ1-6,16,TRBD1,TGTGCCAGCAGCTGGGGACCGGGACAGGCAAATTCACCCCTCCACTTT,CASSWGPGQANSPLHF
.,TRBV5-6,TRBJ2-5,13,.,TGTGCCAGCAGCTGGGGGGTCGGAGAGACCCAGTACTTC,CASSWGVGETQYF
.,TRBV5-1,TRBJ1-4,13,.,TGCGCCAGCAGCACGGAGTTTAATGAAAAACTGTTTTTT,CASSTEFNEKLFF
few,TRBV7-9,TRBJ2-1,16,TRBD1,TGTGCCAGCAGCTCATCCGGACAGGGGGCAGCCAATGAGCAGTTCTTC,CASSSSGQGAANEQFF
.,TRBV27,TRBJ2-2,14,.,TGTGCCAGCAGTCCACAGGGGACTACCGGGGAGCTGTTTTTT,CASSPQGTTGELFF
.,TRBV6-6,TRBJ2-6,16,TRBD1,TGTGCCAGCAGAGGGGACAGGGACTCTGGGGCCAACGTCCTGACTTTC,CASRGDRDSGANVLTF
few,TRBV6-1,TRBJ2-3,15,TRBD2,TGTGCCAGCAGTAGCGGGGGAGATCTCACAGATACGCAGTATTTT,CASSSGGDLTDTQYF
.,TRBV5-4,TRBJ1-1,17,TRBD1,TGTGCCAGCAGCTCAGTCCCGGGACAGGGCGAGGGCGCTGAAGCTTTCTTT,CASSSVPGQGEGAEAFF
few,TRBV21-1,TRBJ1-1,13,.,TGTGCCAGCAGCAATCAACCGAGCACTGAAGCTTTCTTT,CASSNQPSTEAFF
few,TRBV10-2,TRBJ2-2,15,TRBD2,TGCGCCAGCCGGACTAGCGGGGGGGCCACCGGGGAGCTGTTTTTT,CASRTSGGATGELFF
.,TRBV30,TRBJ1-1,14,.,TGTGCCTGGAGCCCCGGCAGGGTGAACACTGAAGCTTTCTTT,CAWSPGRVNTEAFF
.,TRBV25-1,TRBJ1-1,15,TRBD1,TGTGCCAGCAGTGCCTACAGGGGGCCGGGCACTGAAGCTTTCTTT,CASSAYRGPGTEAFF